This T cell receptor (beta chain) was found in a study of cytomegalovirus exposure and HLA in healthy donors. Study findings and constraints: The finding came from a later analysis; first-cohort TCR clusters tended to co-occur in the 95 to 150 validation repertoires. Reported performance of the classifier showed diagnosis of cytomegalovirus status with high specificity and sensitivity. Cytomegalovirus association was listed for 150 to 200 TCR beta chains.

Measured with immunoSEQ multiplex PCR; TCRdb has only the in-frame clones, and not every one. The table includes around 170,000 clones, 85% detected once. For this clone: Its cognate antigen is unknown.

V lost 5 bases and J lost 1, with 14 bases in between. Germline CDR1 and CDR2: MDHEN and SYDVKM. This CDR3 spans 15 amino acids. This receptor was identified in a man between 18 and 29 years old in good health and CMV-seropositive. Sequencing was performed on PBMCs. This rearrangement joins TRBV28 to TRBJ1-1, with D possibly TRBD1 on 6 matching bases. The CDR3 spells CASSPHQGTNTEAFF. The CDR3 DNA sequence: TGTGCCAGCAGTCCCCACCAGGGGACGAACACTGAAGCTTTCTTT.